The clone carrying this T cell receptor beta chain was counted only a few times. The sample originates from a study of PD-1 blockade in mismatch repair-deficient tumors. Using immunoSEQ multiplex PCR, the repertoire was profiled, and TCRdb retains in-frame clones only, with some absent. The sample has about 17,000 clones; approximately 80% are singletons. With 8 bases removed from V and 4 bases from J, the gap between germline ends came to 9 bases. Germline V gives CDR1 MDHEN, CDR2 SYDVKM. This CDR3 has 11 residues. This TCR was sampled from an adult with mismatch repair-deficient cancer. The sequenced sample was PBMCs, obtained roughly 23 weeks after starting pembrolizumab. V usage is TRBV28 and J usage is TRBJ2-7, with D possibly matching TRBD1 (6 bases). CDR3 loop: CASSRGYEQYF. CDR3 nucleotide sequence: TGTGCCAGCTCCAGGGGTTACGAGCAGTACTTC.